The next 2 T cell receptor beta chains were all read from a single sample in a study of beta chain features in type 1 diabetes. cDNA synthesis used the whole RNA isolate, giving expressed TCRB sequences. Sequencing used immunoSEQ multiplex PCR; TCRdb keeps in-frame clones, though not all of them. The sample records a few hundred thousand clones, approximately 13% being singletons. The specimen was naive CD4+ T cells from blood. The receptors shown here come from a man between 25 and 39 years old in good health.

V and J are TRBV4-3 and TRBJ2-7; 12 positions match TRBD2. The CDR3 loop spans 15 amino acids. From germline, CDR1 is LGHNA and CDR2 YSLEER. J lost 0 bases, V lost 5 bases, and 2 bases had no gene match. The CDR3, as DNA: TGCGCCAGCAGCTCACTAGCGGGGGGCTCCTACGAGCAGTACTTC. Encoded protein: CASSSLAGGSYEQYF.

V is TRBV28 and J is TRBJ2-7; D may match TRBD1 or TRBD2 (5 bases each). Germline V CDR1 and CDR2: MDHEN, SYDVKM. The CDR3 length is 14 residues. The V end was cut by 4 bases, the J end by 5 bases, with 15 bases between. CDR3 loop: CASSSGTPPHEQYV. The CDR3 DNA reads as TGTGCCAGCAGTTCCGGGACCCCACCTCACGAGCAGTACGTC.